The subject of this entry is one T cell receptor (beta chain). The record originates from a study of blood T cell repertoires in COVID-19. Study information: Donors in the United States, Italy and Spain gave samples during acute or convalescent COVID-19. T cells, B-cell-depleted T cells, or PBMCs supplied cDNA or gDNA.

Seattle patients were enrolled during active infection and followed longitudinally. Original processing methods: Reference gene primer amplification gave nucleated cell count estimates. Generated by immunoSEQ multiplex PCR, the TCRdb table keeps only in-frame clones and is missing some. The V and J calls and clone size come from that table; D and trimming were worked out from the DNA. Here the sample spans 250,000 to 300,000 clones, nearly 90% being singletons. The J segment lost 5 bases and the V segment lost 4 bases, leaving 4 bases of the junction unmatched. This CDR3 is 15 amino acids long. Germline V CDR1 and CDR2: SGHTA, FQGNSA.

The V and J genes are TRBV7-2 and TRBJ2-5; 13 bases agree with TRBD2. This clonotype was obtained from a woman aged 60 to 75 with COVID-19, enrolled during active disease. The sequencing sample was made of peripheral blood. CDR3 coding DNA: TGTGCCAGCAGCTCCCTACTAGCGGGGGGGGAGACCCAGTACTTC. Translated, it gives CASSSLLAGGETQYF.